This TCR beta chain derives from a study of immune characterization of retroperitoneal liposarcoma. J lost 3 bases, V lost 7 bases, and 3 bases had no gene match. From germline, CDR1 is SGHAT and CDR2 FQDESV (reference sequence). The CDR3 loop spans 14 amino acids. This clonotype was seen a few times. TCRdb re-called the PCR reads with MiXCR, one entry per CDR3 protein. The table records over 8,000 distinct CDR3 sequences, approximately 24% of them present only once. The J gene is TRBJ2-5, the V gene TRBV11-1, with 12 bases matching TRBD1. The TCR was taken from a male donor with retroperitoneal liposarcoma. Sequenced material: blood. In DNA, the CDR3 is TGTGCCAGCACGGGACAGGGGGCGGAAGAGACCCAGTACTTC. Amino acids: CASTGQGAEETQYF.